This T cell receptor (beta chain) was observed in a study of graft-versus-host responses after intestinal transplantation. Comments on this clone: Its cognate antigen is unknown. This CDR3 is also generated by other DNA sequences in the sample.

Notes on the study in general: Early after transplant, HvG declines were associated with peak levels of circulating GvH clones. When patients had graft-donor T cell macrochimerism, their allografts held high graft-versus-host to host-versus-graft clonal ratios. There were GvH clones found in recipient marrow, and some of them appeared first in ileum or blood.

The germline CDR1 and CDR2 sequences are MDHEN and SYDVKM. The CDR3 consists of 15 residues. With 4 bases clipped from V and 4 bases from J, the junction kept 6 bases outside the gene matches. Some clones are missing from TCRdb's copy, which holds only in-frame ones; the method was immunoSEQ multiplex PCR. Among about 120,000 clones listed, 85% to 95% were seen once. The specimen was unstimulated CD8+ T cells sorted from spleen or lymph node cells, collected before intestinal transplant. The V and J genes are TRBV28 and TRBJ2-7, with TRBD1 matching over 11 bases. The TCR comes from a human donor who received an intestinal transplant. The CDR3 here is CASSSRTGGSYEQYF. Written as DNA, the CDR3 is TGTGCCAGCAGTTCTCGGACAGGGGGCTCGTACGAGCAGTACTTC. Drawing the rest from reference TRBV28 and TRBJ2-7, the complete variable domain is DVKVTQSSRYLVKRTGEKVFLECVQDMDHENMFWYRQDPGLGLRLIYFSYDVKMKEKGDIPEGYSVSREKKERFSLILESASTNQTSMYLCASSSRTGGSYEQYFGPGTRLTVT.